These T cell receptor beta chains were read from a single sample in a study of T cell responses to AZD1222 COVID-19 vaccine. The method was immunoSEQ multiplex PCR; TCRdb's version includes in-frame clones alone and lacks a portion of them. The repertoire holds 150,000 to 200,000 clones, with just over 90% as singletons. Sequenced here: peripheral blood, sampled 28 days after the second AZD1222 dose. These receptors were taken from an adult who received the AZD1222 COVID-19 vaccine. The CDR3 runs from the conserved cysteine through the conserved F or W. A D gene is named only where the DNA matches it firmly. Clone size is not always given. Where it is, it says once, few, many or a class for expanded clones.

j_call clone_size v_call d_call cdr3_aa cdr3_nt
TRBJ1-1 - TRBV5-1 TRBD1 CASSLAFGTGRLGQNTEAFF TGCGCCAGCAGCTTGGCGTTCGGGACAGGGCGTTTGGGGCAGAACACTGAAGCTTTCTTT
TRBJ2-5 - TRBV7-9 TRBD2 CASGPEGGETQYF TGTGCCAGCGGCCCCGAGGGAGGGGAGACCCAGTACTTC
TRBJ1-2 - TRBV29-1 TRBD1 CSASGTGAGRGYTF TGCAGCGCCTCCGGGACAGGGGCTGGTCGTGGCTACACCTTC
TRBJ1-2 once TRBV10-3 - CAISALGGAGDYTF TGTGCCATCAGTGCCCTTGGGGGGGCCGGCGACTACACCTTC
TRBJ2-7 - TRBV7-2 - CASSLSGYEQYF TGTGCCAGCAGCTTATCCGGCTACGAGCAGTACTTC
TRBJ1-2 - TRBV19 TRBD1 CASSLSTGAYGYTF TGTGCCAGTAGTTTATCGACAGGGGCCTATGGCTACACCTTC
TRBJ2-1 - TRBV9 - CASSVGGNYNEQFF TGTGCCAGCAGCGTAGGCGGGAATTACAATGAGCAGTTCTTC
TRBJ2-1 once TRBV6-1 TRBD2 CASSELAGSYNEQFF TGTGCCAGCAGTGAACTAGCGGGGTCGTACAATGAGCAGTTCTTC
TRBJ1-1 - TRBV6-6 - CASTFGPHREAFF TGTGCCAGCACCTTCGGCCCTCACAGGGAAGCTTTCTTT
TRBJ1-1 - TRBV5-6 - CASSLGEETEAFF TGTGCCAGCAGCTTGGGCGAAGAGACTGAAGCTTTCTTT
TRBJ1-3 - TRBV7-8 - CASSPSGRMSSGNTIYF TGTGCCAGCAGCCCTTCGGGACGGATGAGCTCTGGAAACACCATATATTTT
TRBJ2-1 once TRBV4-2 TRBD1 CASSQDGGTGRLGEQFF TGTGCCAGCAGCCAAGATGGGGGGACAGGGCGGTTGGGTGAGCAGTTCTTC
TRBJ2-2 - TRBV27 - CASSFREGAGELFF TGTGCCAGCAGTTTTAGAGAGGGAGCCGGGGAGCTGTTTTTT
TRBJ1-2 once TRBV9 - CASTSGHMTYGYTF TGTGCCAGCACGTCGGGACATATGACGTATGGCTACACCTTC
TRBJ1-5 - TRBV5-5 TRBD1 CASSLGSAGGRSNQPQHF TGTGCCAGCAGCTTGGGATCCGCAGGGGGGAGAAGCAATCAGCCCCAGCATTTT
TRBJ1-5 once TRBV2 TRBD1 CASSLQGQGREPQHF TGTGCCAGCAGTCTACAGGGGCAGGGGAGGGAGCCCCAGCATTTT
TRBJ1-2 - TRBV30 - CAWSVTGYGYTF TGTGCCTGGAGTGTGACAGGCTATGGCTACACCTTC
TRBJ1-1 once TRBV7-6 - CASSLVRQGDTEAFF TGTGCCAGCAGCTTAGTTCGGCAGGGTGACACTGAAGCTTTCTTT
TRBJ2-7 - TRBV9 - CASSEGLGSYEQYF TGTGCCAGCAGCGAAGGGCTAGGATCCTACGAGCAGTACTTC
TRBJ1-3 - TRBV5-6 - CASSWGGSGLGNTIYF TGTGCCAGCAGCTGGGGCGGGTCAGGGCTTGGAAACACCATATATTTT
TRBJ1-1 - TRBV6-5 - CASSYLGNTEAFF TGTGCCAGCAGTTACCTGGGGAACACTGAAGCTTTCTTT
TRBJ2-2 once TRBV19 TRBD1 CASDRGPTGELFF TGTGCCAGTGACAGGGGGCCCACCGGGGAGCTGTTTTTT
TRBJ1-2 - TRBV2 - CASRGGYYTGYTF TGTGCCAGCAGAGGGGGATATTATACGGGCTACACCTTC
TRBJ1-2 - TRBV5-1 TRBD1 CASKPFSGQGVYGYTF TGCGCCAGCAAACCATTTTCGGGACAGGGAGTCTATGGCTACACCTTC
TRBJ1-2 - TRBV5-1 - CASTPGTDSNYGYTF TGCGCCAGCACCCCCGGGACGGATTCTAACTATGGCTACACCTTC
TRBJ2-1 few TRBV4-2 TRBD2 CASSQELAGHNEQFF TGTGCCAGCAGCCAAGAACTAGCGGGGCACAATGAGCAGTTCTTC
TRBJ2-3 - TRBV4-1 - CASSQEGRTQYF TGCGCCAGCAGCCAAGAGGGCCGTACGCAGTATTTT
TRBJ1-5 - TRBV5-8 - CASSLGQVDNQPQHF TGTGCCAGCAGCTTGGGGCAGGTAGACAATCAGCCCCAGCATTTT
TRBJ1-2 - TRBV18 TRBD1 CASSPEGQIRYGYTF TGTGCCAGCTCACCAGAGGGACAGATTCGCTATGGCTACACCTTC
TRBJ1-5 - TRBV6-5 - CASRPRGSNQPQHF TGTGCCAGCAGACCCCGGGGAAGCAATCAGCCCCAGCATTTT
TRBJ1-4 once TRBV19 - CASTLQGSTNEKLFF TGTGCCAGTACTCTTCAGGGCTCAACTAATGAAAAACTGTTTTTT
TRBJ1-5 - TRBV4-1 - CASSQSTSNQPQHF TGCGCCAGCAGCCAGAGCACGAGCAATCAGCCCCAGCATTTT
TRBJ1-1 - TRBV18 TRBD1 CASSPIQGMNTEAFF TGTGCCAGCTCACCGATACAGGGGATGAACACTGAAGCTTTCTTT
TRBJ1-2 few TRBV5-4 - CASSLRGGDFYGYTF TGTGCCAGCAGCTTGAGAGGTGGAGACTTCTATGGCTACACCTTC
TRBJ1-5 - TRBV11-2 TRBD1 CASSPGTGPTPQHF TGTGCCAGCAGCCCCGGGACAGGGCCGACGCCCCAGCATTTT
TRBJ1-1 - TRBV12-3/TRBV12-4 - CASSPANTEAFF TGTGCCAGCAGTCCGGCGAACACTGAAGCTTTCTTT
TRBJ1-1 - TRBV18 TRBD1 CASSPPGQGAWAEAFF TGTGCCAGCTCACCACCGGGACAGGGGGCCTGGGCTGAAGCTTTCTTT